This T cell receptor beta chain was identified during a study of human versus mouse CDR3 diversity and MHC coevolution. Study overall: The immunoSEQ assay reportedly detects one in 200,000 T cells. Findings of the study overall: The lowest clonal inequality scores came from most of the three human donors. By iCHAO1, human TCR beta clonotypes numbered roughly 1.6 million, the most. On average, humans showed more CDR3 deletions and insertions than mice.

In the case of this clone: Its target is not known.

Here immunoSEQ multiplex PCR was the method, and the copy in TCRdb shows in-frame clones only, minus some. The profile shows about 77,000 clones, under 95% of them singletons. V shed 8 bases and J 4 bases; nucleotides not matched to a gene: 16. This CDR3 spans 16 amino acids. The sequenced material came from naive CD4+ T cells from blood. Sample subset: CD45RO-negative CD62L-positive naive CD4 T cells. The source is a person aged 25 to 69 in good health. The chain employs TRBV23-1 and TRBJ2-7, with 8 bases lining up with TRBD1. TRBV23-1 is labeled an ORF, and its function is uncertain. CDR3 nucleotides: TGCGCCAGCGTTGGACTGCAGGGGGCGATTATTTACGAGCAGTACTTC. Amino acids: CASVGLQGAIIYEQYF.